These 15 T cell receptor beta chains were all obtained from the same sample, sequenced in a study of blood T cells in healthy people across ages. Sample-barcoded 5' priming and a J-beta primer mix drove a second PCR of about 7 to 12 cycles. TCRdb reprocessed the 5' RACE reads via MiXCR and lists one record per CDR3 protein. The sample shows 800,000 to 1,000,000 distinct CDR3 sequences, about 44% of them seen only once. The material sequenced was blood. The receptors come from a man under 40 in good health.

The chain couples TRBV10-3 to TRBJ2-1; 10 bases are shared with TRBD2. The V gene end was trimmed by 6 bases and the J gene end by 8 bases; junction bases not matched to a gene: 10. Germline CDR1 is ENHRY and CDR2 is SYGVKD. The CDR3 covers 15 residues. For the CDR3, the DNA is TGTGCCATCAGACAAAGCGGGGGGGCCGTCGATGAGCAGTTCTTC. Translated, it gives CAIRQSGGAVDEQFF.

The chain has TRBV10-3 and TRBJ2-4; 7 bases align to TRBD2. CDR3 size: 13 residues. J gave up 8 bases and V 6 bases, and 7 bases lay outside the gene matches. Germline CDR1 is ENHRY and CDR2 is SYGVKD. CDR3 protein: CAIRAGRQDIQYF. The CDR3 bases are TGTGCCATCAGGGCCGGGAGGCAGGACATTCAGTACTTC.

This clonotype was found a few times. The chain is built from TRBV2 and TRBJ1-2; 9 bases line up with TRBD1. The CDR3 is 16 residues long. V shed 3 bases, J shed 2 bases, and the junction held 7 bases outside the gene matches. The germline V gene has CDR1 SNHLY and CDR2 FYNNEI. CDR3 nucleotides: TGTGCCAGCAGTGAGTTAGGACAGGGGAGCAACTATGGCTACACCTTC. This codes for CASSELGQGSNYGYTF.

V and J are TRBV4-1 and TRBJ2-1; 7 bases agree with TRBD1. The J segment lost 5 bases and the V segment lost 3 bases, leaving 13 bases of the junction unmatched. Germline V lookup: CDR1 MGHRA, CDR2 YSYEKL. The CDR3 runs to 17 residues. The CDR3 DNA reads TGCGCCAGCAGCCACCCACCGACAGGCCAGGGGGACAATGAGCAGTTCTTC. Its protein product is CASSHPPTGQGDNEQFF.

This clonotype has a single count. V is TRBV20-1 and J is TRBJ2-1; 11 positions match TRBD2. The length of the CDR3 is 12 residues. V dropped 6 bases and J dropped 13; count of bases not matched to a gene: 8. CDR1 is DFQATT, CDR2 SNEGSKA, per germline (reference sequence). CDR3 in amino acids: CSAKTSGAIQFF. CDR3 nucleotide sequence: TGCAGTGCCAAGACTAGCGGGGCGATTCAGTTCTTC.

This chain uses TRBV6-1 with TRBJ2-7, with TRBD1 matching 7 bases. The CDR3 extends over 14 amino acids. Germline V gene data show CDR1 as MNHNS and CDR2 as SASEGT. The junction had 9 bases not matched to a gene; V was cut back by 7 bases and J by 3 bases. CDR3 region: CASNHRTGVYEQYF. The CDR3 DNA follows: TGTGCCAGCAATCACAGGACAGGAGTCTACGAGCAGTACTTC.

The chain uses TRBV3-1 and TRBJ2-7, with 9 nucleotides matching TRBD1. Germline-derived CDR1 and CDR2 are LGHDT and YNNKEL (reference sequence). This CDR3 region has 16 residues. J lost 2 bases, V lost 4 bases, and 9 bases had no gene match. The chain's CDR3 is CASSRGQGTLTYEQYF. The CDR3 DNA reads as TGTGCCAGCAGCCGGGGACAGGGAACCTTGACCTACGAGCAGTACTTC.

This clonotype has more than one count but fewer than ten. The genes are TRBV4-2 and TRBJ1-1; perhaps TRBD1 as D (5 bases). The CDR3 runs 15 residues. Germline assignment: CDR1 LGHNA and CDR2 YNFKEQ. Trimming pared 1 base from V and 1 base from J, leaving 10 bases between. The DNA of the CDR3 is TGTGCCAGCAGCCAAGTGACAGAGGGGAACACTGAAGCTTTCTTT. It encodes CASSQVTEGNTEAFF.

DNA for the CDR3: TGTGCCGGCACCCACGACGGGGCTGGTACTGAAGCTTTCTTT. Translating gives CAGTHDGAGTEAFF. This rearrangement joins TRBV3-1 to TRBJ1-1; perhaps TRBD1 as D (5 bases). This CDR3 is 14 amino acids long. The germline V and J ends were trimmed by 11 bases and 5 bases, with 21 bases remaining between them. CDR1 is LGHDT and CDR2 is YNNKEL in the germline V gene (reference sequence). Full variable domain (outside the CDR3, taken from reference TRBV3-1 and TRBJ1-1): DTAVSQTPKYLVTQMGNDKSIKCEQNLGHDTMYWYKQDSKKFLKIMFSYNNKELIINETVPNRFSPKSPDKAHLNLHINSLELGDSAVYFCAGTHDGAGTEAFFGQGTRLTVV.

The chain joins TRBV2 to TRBJ2-7; D ambiguous. CDR3 length: 12 residues. Trimming took off 8 bases at V and 0 bases at J, with 8 bases between the two ends. The germline CDR1 and CDR2 sequences are SNHLY and FYNNEI. The DNA for the CDR3 is TGTGCCAGCCAGCGCAGCTCCTACGAGCAGTACTTC. Protein product: CASQRSSYEQYF.

This chain joins TRBV27 and TRBJ2-2; the match to TRBD1 covers 8 bases. The germline gives CDR1 MNHEY, CDR2 SMNVEV (reference sequence). Trimming took 5 bases from V and 5 from J; bases not matched to a gene: 13. CDR3 length equals 17 residues. The CDR3 is CASSLAGTGAPTGELFF. The CDR3 DNA is TGTGCCAGCAGTCTTGCCGGGACAGGCGCTCCTACCGGGGAGCTGTTTTTT.

The gene calls are TRBV4-1 and TRBJ1-1; tentatively, D is TRBD1 (5 bases). Trimming stripped 1 base from V and 3 bases from J, with 9 bases between. Germline V gives CDR1 MGHRA, CDR2 YSYEKL. The length of the CDR3 is 14 residues. The CDR3 sequence is CASSQAGLDTEAFF. CDR3 bases: TGCGCCAGCAGCCAAGCGGGGCTCGACACTGAAGCTTTCTTT.

V is TRBV20-1 and J is TRBJ1-4; TRBD1 agrees at 7 bases. This CDR3 is built from 15 residues. Per the germline V gene, CDR1 is DFQATT and CDR2 is SNEGSKA (reference sequence). The J segment lost 4 bases and the V segment lost 0 bases, leaving 5 bases of the junction unmatched. CDR3 region: CSARDSGQSNEKLFF. CDR3 sequence (DNA): TGCAGTGCTAGAGATTCGGGACAGAGTAATGAAAAACTGTTTTTT.

The J gene is TRBJ1-5, the V gene TRBV20-1; 8 bases fit TRBD1. V lost 2 bases, J lost 2 bases, and 8 bases stayed unmatched. CDR3 size: 16 residues. Per germline, CDR1 DFQATT and CDR2 SNEGSKA (reference sequence). CDR3 nucleotides: TGCAGTGCTAGATCAGAGGGACAGGTTGGCAATCAGCCCCAGCATTTT. Residues: CSARSEGQVGNQPQHF.

The chain has TRBV6-5 and TRBJ2-3, with TRBD2 matching 10 bases. The germline CDR1 and CDR2 sequences are MNHEY and SVGAGI. Losses at the gene ends were 5 bases for V and 4 bases for J; bases not matched to a gene: 6. This CDR3 contains 15 residues. The CDR3 is CASSTQRGGADTQYF. The CDR3 DNA reads as TGTGCCAGCAGTACTCAGCGGGGGGGTGCAGATACGCAGTATTTT.